Below, 4 T cell receptor beta chains from the same sample are listed, as sequenced in a study of T cells after posttransplantation cyclophosphamide. Clones were read by immunoSEQ multiplex PCR, and TCRdb kept only the in-frame ones, dropping some. The table records about 52,000 clones, 85% to 95% of them present only once. Specimen: PBMCs. Every receptor here comes from a woman aged 25 to 39 in good health and a related stem cell transplant donor.

This rearrangement joins TRBV18 to TRBJ2-5; 10 bases line up with TRBD2. The CDR3 has 16 residues. Germline CDR1 is KGHSH and CDR2 is LQKENI. V lost 3 bases, J lost 2 bases, and 6 bases stayed unmatched. CDR3 region: CASSPVAGGPQETQYF. In DNA, the CDR3 is TGTGCCAGCTCACCGGTAGCGGGGGGCCCGCAAGAGACCCAGTACTTC. Based on the CDR3 plus reference TRBV18 and TRBJ2-5, the full variable domain is NAGVMQNPRHLVRRRGQEARLRCSPMKGHSHVYWYRQLPEEGLKFMVYLQKENIIDESGMPKERFSAEFPKEGPSILRIQQVVRGDSAAYFCASSPVAGGPQETQYFGPGTRLLVL.

The genes are TRBV21-1 and TRBJ1-4; whether TRBD1, the table's D call, matches the DNA was not checked. TRBV21-1 is a pseudogene locus. The CDR3 contains 16 residues. This CDR3 is CASRPTGGAFWEKLFF. For the CDR3, the DNA is TGTGCCAGCAGACCGACAGGGGGCGCGTTTTGGGAAAAACTGTTTTTT.

V gene TRBV5-1 combines with J gene TRBJ2-2; the D gene is possibly TRBD1 (6 bases). Germline CDR1 reads SGHRS; CDR2 reads YFSETQ. The CDR3 extends over 16 amino acids. The V end was cut by 6 bases, the J end by 0 bases, with 15 bases between. The CDR3 sequence: CASTLYGQSNTGELFF. DNA for the CDR3: TGCGCCAGCACCCTATATGGACAGTCGAACACCGGGGAGCTGTTTTTT. Looking up the rest from reference TRBV5-1 and TRBJ2-2 gives the full variable domain: KAGVTQTPRYLIKTRGQQVTLSCSPISGHRSVSWYQQTPGQGLQFLFEYFSETQRNKGNFPGRFSGRQFSNSRSEMNVSTLELGDSALYLCASTLYGQSNTGELFFGEGSRLTVL.

The chain couples TRBV7-9 to TRBJ2-7, with 8 positions matching TRBD1. Trimming at V came to 1 base and at J to 3 bases, leaving 2 bases not matched to a gene. The CDR3 is 14 residues long. Germline V gives CDR1 SEHNR, CDR2 FQNEAQ (reference sequence). CDR3: CASSLGDRIYEQYF. CDR3 bases: TGTGCCAGCAGCTTAGGGGACAGGATCTACGAGCAGTACTTC. The full variable domain, completed using reference TRBV7-9 and TRBJ2-7, is DTGVSQNPRHKITKRGQNVTFRCDPISEHNRLYWYRQTLGQGPEFLTYFQNEAQLEKSRLLSDRFSAERPKGSFSTLEIQRTEQGDSAMYLCASSLGDRIYEQYFGPGTRLTVT.